What follows are 25 T cell receptor beta chains derived from one specimen sequenced in a study of PD-1 blockade in classical Hodgkin lymphoma. Brentuximab vedotin exposure varied among the patients, all of whom had relapsed after autologous stem cell transplantation. Method: immunoSEQ multiplex PCR; TCRdb's copy keeps in-frame clones and lacks some. The sample lists 20,000 to 25,000 clones; roughly 75% were seen once. This specimen consisted of peripheral blood mononuclear cells (PBMCs), obtained before the second cycle of nivolumab. The receptor source for this set is a human donor with classical Hodgkin lymphoma.

The V and J genes are TRBV7-9 and TRBJ1-5; no clear D. V shed 6 bases and J shed 0 bases, with 9 bases lying between them. Germline lookup yields CDR1 SEHNR and CDR2 FQNEAQ (reference sequence). The CDR3 is made up of 14 amino acids. This CDR3 is CASSYVTSNQPQHF. The DNA of the CDR3 is TGTGCCAGCAGTTATGTCACTAGCAATCAGCCCCAGCATTTT.

The chain uses TRBV7-2 and TRBJ2-7; D possibly corresponds to TRBD2 (6 bases). This CDR3 spans 15 amino acids. V shed 5 bases and J shed 2 bases, with 16 bases lying between them. Germline V CDR1 and CDR2: SGHTA, FQGNSA. CDR3 sequence (DNA): TGTGCCAGCAGCCTACTAGGAGGGGCGACCTACGAGCAGTACTTC. It specifies CASSLLGGATYEQYF.

The gene calls are TRBV13 and TRBJ1-1; TRBD1 aligns across 7 bases. Germline V gene data show CDR1 as PRHDT and CDR2 as FYEKMQ (reference sequence). The CDR3 has 13 amino acids. Trimming at V came to 2 bases and at J to 8 bases, leaving 5 bases not matched to a gene. CDR3 nucleotide sequence: TGTGCCAGCAGCTTAAGAGGGGGCGTCGAAGCTTTCTTT. Protein sequence: CASSLRGGVEAFF.

This clone was seen a handful of times. The CDR3 protein is CASSPPGVGRGKKLFF. In nucleotides, the CDR3 is TGTGCCAGCAGTCCCCCCGGGGTAGGAAGAGGTAAAAAACTGTTTTTT. The chain has TRBV28 and TRBJ1-4; D unresolved. The CDR3 length is 16 residues. Germline CDR1 reads MDHEN; CDR2 reads SYDVKM. V was clipped by 5 bases and J by 9 bases, with 22 bases between them.

The rearrangement uses TRBV14 and TRBJ2-4; no firm D call. Trimming shortened V by 0 bases and J by 0 bases, and 6 bases separated the two germline ends. Germline V gene sequence: CDR1 SGHDN, CDR2 FVKESK. The CDR3 loop spans 15 amino acids. The CDR3 loop is CASSQDLLAKNIQYF. CDR3 nucleotide sequence: TGTGCCAGCAGCCAAGATTTGTTAGCCAAAAACATTCAGTACTTC.

The chain joins TRBV5-4 to TRBJ2-7; 8 nucleotides agree with TRBD2. Germline loops: CDR1 SGHNT, CDR2 YYREEE (reference sequence). The CDR3 runs to 15 residues. With V trimmed by 2 bases and J by 3 bases, 7 bases remained unmatched. The CDR3 sequence is CASSFGTSSLYEQYF. The CDR3 bases are TGTGCCAGCAGCTTTGGGACTAGTTCCCTCTACGAGCAGTACTTC.

The J gene is TRBJ2-7, the V gene TRBV18; 14 bases align to TRBD2. The junction had 5 bases not matched to a gene; V was cut back by 1 base and J by 6 bases. The CDR3 covers 16 residues. Germline assignment: CDR1 KGHSH and CDR2 LQKENI. The CDR3 nucleotides read TGTGCCAGCTCACCACGGCCGACTAGCGGGGGGGCCGAGCAGTACTTC. It translates to CASSPRPTSGGAEQYF. Looking up the rest from reference TRBV18 and TRBJ2-7 gives the full variable domain: NAGVMQNPRHLVRRRGQEARLRCSPMKGHSHVYWYRQLPEEGLKFMVYLQKENIIDESGMPKERFSAEFPKEGPSILRIQQVVRGDSAAYFCASSPRPTSGGAEQYFGPGTRLTVT.

This clone was seen more than once but under ten times. The rearrangement uses TRBV27 and TRBJ1-6; a weak D match, TRBD1 (6 bases). CDR1 MNHEY and CDR2 SMNVEV come from the germline V gene (reference sequence). V lost 7 bases, J lost 7 bases, and 14 bases lay in between. This CDR3 is 14 amino acids long. In nucleotides, the CDR3 is TGTGCCAGCACCTTCGACAGGCTGAATTCACCCCTCCACTTT. As protein: CASTFDRLNSPLHF.

The CDR3 DNA sequence: TGTGCCAGCAGCTTAGAAGGGGCTCGGTACAATGAGCAGTTCTTC. Encoded protein: CASSLEGARYNEQFF. The chain uses TRBV7-2 and TRBJ2-1; a possible D gene is TRBD1 (5 bases). CDR1 is SGHTA, CDR2 FQGNSA, per germline. This CDR3 is 15 amino acids long. The ends were cut back, 1 base at V and 4 bases at J, with 11 bases in the middle.

The chain uses TRBV6-5 and TRBJ1-3, with D hard to call. The CDR3 is made up of 15 amino acids. CDR1 and CDR2 (germline): MNHEY, SVGAGI. Trimming left V 5 bases short and J 0 bases short, with 11 bases between. In DNA, the CDR3 is TGTGCCAGCAGTCCCTCGCTCCCCTCTGGAAACACCATATATTTT. Protein: CASSPSLPSGNTIYF.

V and J are TRBV2 and TRBJ1-4; D uncertain. V lost 3 bases and J 5 bases, leaving 10 bases between the germline ends. The CDR3 consists of 14 residues. Germline V gene lookup returns CDR1 SNHLY and CDR2 FYNNEI. CDR3 DNA sequence: TGTGCCAGCAGTGATGTAGTTTCCAATGAAAAACTGTTTTTT. It encodes CASSDVVSNEKLFF.

The rearrangement links TRBV19 to TRBJ2-5, with TRBD2 matching over 9 bases. The CDR3 sequence is 14 residues long. Germline CDR1 is LNHDA and CDR2 is SQIVND (reference sequence). V lost 4 bases, J lost 5 bases, and 5 bases stayed unmatched. CDR3 sequence (DNA): TGTGCCAGTAGTAGACTAGCGGCGGGGGAGACCCAGTACTTC. Amino acids: CASSRLAAGETQYF.

The rearrangement joins TRBV6-1 to TRBJ1-5, with D possibly matching TRBD1 (5 bases). With 5 bases removed from V and 4 bases from J, the gap between germline ends came to 15 bases. CDR1 is MNHNS and CDR2 is SASEGT in the germline V gene. CDR3 length equals 15 residues. The CDR3 loop is CASSPTVMRNQPQHF. The CDR3 nucleotides read TGTGCCAGCAGTCCGACAGTGATGCGGAATCAGCCCCAGCATTTT.

This chain links TRBV11-3 with TRBJ2-1; the match to TRBD2 covers 14 bases. V dropped 6 bases and J dropped 8; count of bases not matched to a gene: 15. Looked up from germline, CDR1 is SGHNT and CDR2 is YENEEA. The CDR3 totals 18 residues. This CDR3 reads CASSLQPPGLAGAHEQFF. CDR3 DNA: TGTGCCAGCAGTCTGCAACCCCCGGGACTAGCGGGAGCCCATGAGCAGTTCTTC. The full variable domain, with the rest looked up from reference TRBV11-3 and TRBJ2-1, is EAGVVQSPRYKIIEKKQPVAFWCNPISGHNTLYWYLQNLGQGPELLIRYENEEAVDDSQLPKDRFSAERLKGVDSTLKIQPAELGDSAVYLCASSLQPPGLAGAHEQFFGPGTRLTVL.

The chain recombines TRBV5-1 with TRBJ2-5; TRBD1 or TRBD2 may be the D gene (5 bases each). Germline V gene lookup returns CDR1 SGHRS and CDR2 YFSETQ. CDR3 length: 14 amino acids. V was clipped by 0 bases and J by 4 bases, with 10 bases between them. The CDR3, as DNA: TGCGCCAGCAGCTTGGGTGGGGGACGAGAGACCCAGTACTTC. Translating gives CASSLGGGRETQYF.

CDR3 DNA: TGTGCCAGCAGCCGAGGGGTATCCCCTGAAGCTTTCTTT. Its protein product is CASSRGVSPEAFF. This chain connects TRBV5-4 to TRBJ1-1; weak D call: TRBD1 (5 bases). Germline V gene sequence: CDR1 SGHNT, CDR2 YYREEE (reference sequence). V lost 4 bases, J lost 6 bases, and 13 bases lay in between. This CDR3 region has 13 residues.

The V call is TRBV4-3, the J call TRBJ2-2; TRBD2 matches 12 bases. CDR3 length: 18 amino acids. Unmatched junction bases numbered 6, after V lost 1 base and J lost 3 bases. Germline assignment: CDR1 LGHNA and CDR2 YSLEER. In DNA form, the CDR3 reads TGCGCCAGCAGCCAAGGAACGGGACTAGCGGGTGACACCGGGGAGCTGTTTTTT. It specifies CASSQGTGLAGDTGELFF.

This chain connects TRBV19 to TRBJ1-5, with 11 bases aligning to TRBD1. The CDR3 contains 22 residues. The germline gives CDR1 LNHDA, CDR2 SQIVND (reference sequence). Trimming took 6 bases from V and 1 from J; bases not matched to a gene: 23. The CDR3 loop reads CASSNSGGQGVFRLLSNQPQHF. The CDR3 region has the DNA TGTGCCAGTAGCAACTCAGGGGGACAGGGGGTGTTCCGGCTCCTCAGCAATCAGCCCCAGCATTTT.

The sample holds one count of this clone. The V and J genes are TRBV2 and TRBJ1-5; D call uncertain. V lost 6 bases and J lost 5, with 14 bases in between. This CDR3 is 14 amino acids long. CDR1 and CDR2 (germline): SNHLY, FYNNEI. CDR3 in DNA: TGTGCCAGCAGCGCTGACGGGGTCTATCAGCCCCAGCATTTT. It is translated as CASSADGVYQPQHF. Filled out from reference TRBV2 and TRBJ1-5, the complete variable domain reads EPEVTQTPSHQVTQMGQEVILRCVPISNHLYFYWYRQILGQKVEFLVSFYNNEISEKSEIFDDQFSVERPDGSNFTLKIRSTKLEDSAMYFCASSADGVYQPQHFGDGTRLSIL.

This clone was counted between two and nine times. The chain joins TRBV7-2 to TRBJ2-5, with 12 bases fitting TRBD2. Germline V gives CDR1 SGHTA, CDR2 FQGNSA. The length of the CDR3 is 16 residues. V trimming: 5 bases; J trimming: 6 bases; junction bases outside the gene matches: 10. CDR3 loop: CASSVQLAGGLQTQYF. The CDR3 coding sequence is TGTGCCAGCAGCGTTCAACTAGCGGGGGGTTTGCAGACCCAGTACTTC.

The V gene is TRBV28, the J gene TRBJ2-3, with 10 positions matching TRBD1. V was pared by 6 bases and J by 4 bases, with 13 bases of the junction left unmatched. The germline CDR1 and CDR2 sequences are MDHEN and SYDVKM. The CDR3 consists of 17 residues. The CDR3 here is CASSSNPGQGIPDTQYF. The CDR3, as DNA: TGTGCCAGCAGCTCAAATCCGGGACAGGGGATTCCAGATACGCAGTATTTT.

J is TRBJ2-7 and V is TRBV6-1; D is unclear. With 7 bases removed from V and 7 bases from J, the gap between germline ends came to 11 bases. Germline values: CDR1 MNHNS, CDR2 SASEGT. The CDR3 spans 11 residues. CDR3: CASTGFGEQYF. CDR3 in DNA: TGTGCCAGCACCGGTTTCGGGGAGCAGTACTTC.

The gene calls are TRBV6-1 and TRBJ1-4, with D possibly being TRBD1 (5 bases). The germline V gene has CDR1 MNHNS and CDR2 SASEGT. This CDR3 has 15 residues. V lost 5 bases and J lost 0, with 10 bases in between. CDR3 protein: CASSSLQATNEKLFF. The CDR3 DNA follows: TGTGCCAGCAGTTCTTTACAGGCAACTAATGAAAAACTGTTTTTT.

Within the sample, this clone is medium-sized. V is TRBV5-4 and J is TRBJ1-1, with D maybe TRBD1 (6 bases). This CDR3 has 14 residues. V lost 4 bases to trimming and J lost 0 bases, with 10 bases between them. Germline assignment: CDR1 SGHNT and CDR2 YYREEE (reference sequence). The CDR3 DNA follows: TGTGCCAGCAGCACCGGGACACTGAACACTGAAGCTTTCTTT. It specifies CASSTGTLNTEAFF.

The rearrangement uses TRBV7-9 and TRBJ1-2; a weak D match, TRBD1 (5 bases). Trimming shortened V by 5 bases and J by 1 base, and 14 bases separated the two germline ends. Germline V gene lookup returns CDR1 SEHNR and CDR2 FQNEAQ (reference sequence). The CDR3 has 15 residues. For the CDR3, the DNA is TGTGCCAGCAGCCGTTCGGGGGGAATTAACTATGGCTACACCTTC. Its translation: CASSRSGGINYGYTF.